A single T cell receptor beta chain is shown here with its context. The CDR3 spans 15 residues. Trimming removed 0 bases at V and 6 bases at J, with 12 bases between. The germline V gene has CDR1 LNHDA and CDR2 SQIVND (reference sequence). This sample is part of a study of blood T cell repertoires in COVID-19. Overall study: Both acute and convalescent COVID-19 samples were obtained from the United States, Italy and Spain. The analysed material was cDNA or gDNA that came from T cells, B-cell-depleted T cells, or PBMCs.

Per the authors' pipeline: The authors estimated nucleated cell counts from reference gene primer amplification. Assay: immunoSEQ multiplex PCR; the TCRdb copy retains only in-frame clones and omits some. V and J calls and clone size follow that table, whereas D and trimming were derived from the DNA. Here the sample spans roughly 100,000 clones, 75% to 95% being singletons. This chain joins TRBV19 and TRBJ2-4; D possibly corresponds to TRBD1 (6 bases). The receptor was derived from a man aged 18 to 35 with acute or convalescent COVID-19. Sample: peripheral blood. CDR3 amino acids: CASSIEWGPGNIQYF. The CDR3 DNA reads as TGTGCCAGTAGTATAGAGTGGGGGCCTGGAAACATTCAGTACTTC.